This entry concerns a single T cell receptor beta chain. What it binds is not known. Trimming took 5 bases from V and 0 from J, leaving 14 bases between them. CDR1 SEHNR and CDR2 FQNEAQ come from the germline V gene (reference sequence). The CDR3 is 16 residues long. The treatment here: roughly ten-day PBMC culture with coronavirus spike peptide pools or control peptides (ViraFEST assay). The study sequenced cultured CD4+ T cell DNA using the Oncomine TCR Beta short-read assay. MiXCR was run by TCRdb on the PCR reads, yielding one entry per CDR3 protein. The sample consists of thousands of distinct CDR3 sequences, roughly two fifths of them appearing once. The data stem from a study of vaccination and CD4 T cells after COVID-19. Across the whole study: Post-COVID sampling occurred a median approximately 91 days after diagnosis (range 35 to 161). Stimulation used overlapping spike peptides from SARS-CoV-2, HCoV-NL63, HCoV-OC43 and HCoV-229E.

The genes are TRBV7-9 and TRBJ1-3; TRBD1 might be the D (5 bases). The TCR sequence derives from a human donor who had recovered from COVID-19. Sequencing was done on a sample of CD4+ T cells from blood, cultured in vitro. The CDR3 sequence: CASSPFGGSSGNTIYF. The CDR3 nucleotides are TGTGCCAGCAGCCCCTTTGGGGGGAGCTCTGGAAACACCATATATTTT.